A selection of T cell receptor beta chains follows, all from one sample in a study of blood T cell repertoires in COVID-19. Only in-frame clones appear in the TCRdb table, and some are missing; sequencing was by immunoSEQ multiplex PCR. The table lists under 250,000 clones, about 79% of them singletons. Input material: peripheral blood. The receptors originated from a man at least 80 years old with acute or convalescent COVID-19. Both conserved end residues are part of each CDR3. The order of the fields is J gene, clone size, V gene, D gene, CDR3 DNA, CDR3 protein. D genes are given only for firm matches. Expanded clones are given a class, and other clones once, few, many or no size at all.

>TRBJ1-5|.|TRBV27|.
TGTGCCAGCAGTCCCCTAGGGCGGGGTGGCGATCAGCCCCAGCATTTT
CASSPLGRGGDQPQHF
>TRBJ1-2|.|TRBV6-5|.
TGTGCCAGCAGTCCCGATTGGGGGGGGTATGGCTACACCTTC
CASSPDWGGYGYTF
>TRBJ2-1|.|TRBV5-1|.
TGCGCCAGCAGCTTGGGTCCGGGGACCTACAATGAGCAGTTCTTC
CASSLGPGTYNEQFF
>TRBJ2-7|.|TRBV6-5|TRBD1
TGTGCCAGCAGTTACTCGAAGGGACAGGGGAAACACGAGCAGTACTTC
CASSYSKGQGKHEQYF
>TRBJ2-1|.|TRBV5-1|.
TGCGCCAGCAGGCGGGAATCCTACAATGAGCAGTTCTTC
CASRRESYNEQFF
>TRBJ2-3|.|TRBV7-6|.
TGTGCCAGCAGCCGCCCGTTTGGCGGGTCCGCTTCAGATACGCAGTATTTT
CASSRPFGGSASDTQYF
>TRBJ1-1|.|TRBV6-5|.
TGTGCCAGCAGTTACTCCCAGCGATTCATGAACACTGAAGCTTTCTTT
CASSYSQRFMNTEAFF
>TRBJ2-7|.|TRBV5-1|.
TGCGCCAGCAGCTTGGCGAGTAAAACCTACGAGCAGTACTTC
CASSLASKTYEQYF
>TRBJ1-5|few|TRBV28|.
TGTGCCAGCAGTTCCCCGATGGGGCGCGGCCAGCCCCAGCATTTT
CASSSPMGRGQPQHF
>TRBJ2-5|.|TRBV19|.
TGTGCCAGTAGTACCCGCCCCGGAGAGACCCAGTACTTC
CASSTRPGETQYF
>TRBJ1-5|.|TRBV18|TRBD1
TGTGCCAGCTCACCTGGGACAGCGCGCAATCAGCCCCAGCATTTT
CASSPGTARNQPQHF
>TRBJ1-2|.|TRBV2|TRBD1
TGTGCCAGCAGGCCGGGACAGGGAGTAGGCTATGGCTACACCTTC
CASRPGQGVGYGYTF
>TRBJ1-4|.|TRBV20-1|.
TGCAGTGCTAGTCGTTCCGCTAATGAAAAACTGTTTTTT
CSASRSANEKLFF
>TRBJ1-5|.|TRBV6-6|TRBD1
TGTGCCAGCAGTCGAGGGGGACAGGTCCGTTATAGCAATCAGCCCCAGCATTTT
CASSRGGQVRYSNQPQHF
>TRBJ2-1|once|TRBV2|TRBD2
TGTGCCAGCAGGGAGGGACTAGCGGGAGTTAATGAGCAGTTCTTC
CASREGLAGVNEQFF
>TRBJ2-2|.|TRBV24-1|TRBD2
TGTGCCACCAGTGATTTAGTACTAGCGGGATCCGGGGAGCTGTTTTTT
CATSDLVLAGSGELFF
>TRBJ1-5|.|TRBV27|.
TGTGCCAGCAGTCACGAATATAACAGGGTCAATCAGCCCCAGCATTTT
CASSHEYNRVNQPQHF
>TRBJ2-7|.|TRBV28|TRBD1
TGTGCCAGCAGGGACTACAGGGGGGTCTACGAGCAGTACTTC
CASRDYRGVYEQYF
>TRBJ1-2|.|TRBV5-8|TRBD1
TGTGCCAGCAGCCACTACATCCGACAGGGTAACTATGGCTACACCTTC
CASSHYIRQGNYGYTF
>TRBJ2-7|.|TRBV3-1/TRBV3-2|.
TGTGCCAGCAGCCAAGACCCCCCCGACAGCGAGCAGTACTTC
CASSQDPPDSEQYF
>TRBJ2-3|.|TRBV5-1|.
TGCGCCAGCAGCACCGCTACAGGGAGGGTGACGGATACGCAGTATTTT
CASSTATGRVTDTQYF
>TRBJ2-7|.|TRBV29-1|.
TGCAGCGGTGGGACAACTAAGCAGTACTTC
CSGGTTKQYF
>TRBJ1-4|once|TRBV4-1|TRBD1
TGCGCCAGCAGCAACCGGCGACAGGGAATTGAAAAACTGTTTTTT
CASSNRRQGIEKLFF
>TRBJ1-2|.|TRBV2|.
TGTGCCAGCATCGGGAGGGAGGGACAAGGGGATTTTAACTATGGCTACACCTTC
CASIGREGQGDFNYGYTF
>TRBJ2-7|.|TRBV12-3/TRBV12-4|.
TGTGCCAGCAGAGTCGGCCACGGGGAGCAGTACTTC
CASRVGHGEQYF
>TRBJ2-1|once|TRBV5-4|TRBD2
TGTGCCAGCAGCCCCCGGGGGACTAGCGGGAGGAATGAGCAGTTCTTC
CASSPRGTSGRNEQFF
>TRBJ2-7|.|TRBV6-6|.
TGTGCCAGCAGGGACTGGACAGACCTCTACGAGCAGTACTTC
CASRDWTDLYEQYF
>TRBJ2-6|few|TRBV2|TRBD2
TGTGCCAGCAGGCGGGAGGGCTCTGGGGCCAACGTCCTGACTTTC
CASRREGSGANVLTF
>TRBJ1-2|.|TRBV3-1/TRBV3-2|.
TGTGCCAGCAGCCAAGGAGGGAACAGGGTGGGGTATGGCTACACCTTC
CASSQGGNRVGYGYTF
>TRBJ2-7|.|TRBV6-1|.
TGTGCCAGCAGCCTACAGGGATCCTCCTACGAGCAGTACTTC
CASSLQGSSYEQYF
>TRBJ2-7|.|TRBV6-6|.
TGTGCCAGCCTTTCCCGTAGTGTTTTCCCCGAGCAGTACTTC
CASLSRSVFPEQYF
>TRBJ2-1|.|TRBV23-1|.
TGCGCCGAGGGGGTGGATGAGCAGTTCTTC
CAEGVDEQFF
>TRBJ2-3|.|TRBV4-2|TRBD2
TGTGCCAGCAGAATCACGGGCGGGAGGGCCCCCGATAGATATACGCAGTATTTT
CASRITGGRAPDRYTQYF
>TRBJ2-7|.|TRBV3-1/TRBV3-2|.
TGTGCCAGCAGCCGTACTACCTTACCCGAGCAGTACTTC
CASSRTTLPEQYF
>TRBJ1-1|.|TRBV5-5|.
TGTGCCAGCAGCCTCAAACAGGAGACGAACACTGAAGCTTTCTTT
CASSLKQETNTEAFF
>TRBJ1-5|.|TRBV6-5|TRBD1
TGTGCCAGCAGTCGGGACAGGAGTCAGCCCCAGCATTTT
CASSRDRSQPQHF
>TRBJ1-2|.|TRBV28|.
TGTGCCACTACCGGTCCCCCTCTCTATGGCTACACCTTC
CATTGPPLYGYTF
>TRBJ1-1|.|TRBV12-3/TRBV12-4|.
TGTGCCAGCAGCTCTGACAGGAACACTGAAGCTTTCTTT
CASSSDRNTEAFF
>TRBJ1-1|.|TRBV7-2|.
TGTGCCAGCAACCCAGGGGCGGGAGTTACAGCTTTCTTT
CASNPGAGVTAFF
>TRBJ2-7|.|TRBV9|.
TGTGCCAGCAGCCCCCGCGGGCGCTACGAGCAGTACTTC
CASSPRGRYEQYF
>TRBJ1-2|.|TRBV9|.
TGTGCCAGCAGCGAAGGTGGGCACTATGGCTACACCTTC
CASSEGGHYGYTF